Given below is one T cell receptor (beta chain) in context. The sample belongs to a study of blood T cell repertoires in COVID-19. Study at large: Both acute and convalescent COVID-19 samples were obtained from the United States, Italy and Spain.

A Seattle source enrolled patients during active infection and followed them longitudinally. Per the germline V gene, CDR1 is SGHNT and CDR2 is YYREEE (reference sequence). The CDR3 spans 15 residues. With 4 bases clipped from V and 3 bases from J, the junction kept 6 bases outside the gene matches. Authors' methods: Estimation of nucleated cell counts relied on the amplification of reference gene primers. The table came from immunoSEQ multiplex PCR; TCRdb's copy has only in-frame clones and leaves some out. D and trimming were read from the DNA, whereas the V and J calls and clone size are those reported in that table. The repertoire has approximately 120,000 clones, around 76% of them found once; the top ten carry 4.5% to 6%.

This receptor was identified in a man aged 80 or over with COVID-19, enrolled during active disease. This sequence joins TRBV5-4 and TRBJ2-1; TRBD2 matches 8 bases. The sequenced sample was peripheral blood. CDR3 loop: CASSPTSEHYNEQFF. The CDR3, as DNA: TGTGCCAGCAGCCCGACTAGCGAACACTACAATGAGCAGTTCTTC. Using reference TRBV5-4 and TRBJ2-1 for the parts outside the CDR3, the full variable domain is ETGVTQSPTHLIKTRGQQVTLRCSSQSGHNTVSWYQQALGQGPQFIFQYYREEENGRGNFPPRFSGLQFPNYSSELNVNALELDDSALYLCASSPTSEHYNEQFFGPGTRLTVL.